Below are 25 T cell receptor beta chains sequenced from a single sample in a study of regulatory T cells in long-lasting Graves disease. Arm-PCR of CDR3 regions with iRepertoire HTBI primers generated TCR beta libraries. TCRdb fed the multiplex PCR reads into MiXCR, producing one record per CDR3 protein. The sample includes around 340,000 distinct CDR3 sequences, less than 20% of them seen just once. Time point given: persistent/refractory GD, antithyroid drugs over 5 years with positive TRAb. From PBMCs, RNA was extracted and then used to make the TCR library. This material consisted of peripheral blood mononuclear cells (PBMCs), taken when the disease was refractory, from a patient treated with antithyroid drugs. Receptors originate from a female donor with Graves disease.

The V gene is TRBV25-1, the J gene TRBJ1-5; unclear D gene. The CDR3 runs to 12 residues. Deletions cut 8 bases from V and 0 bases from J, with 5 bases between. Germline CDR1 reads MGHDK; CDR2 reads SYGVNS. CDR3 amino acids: CASQNSNQPQHF. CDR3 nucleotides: TGTGCCAGCCAGAATAGCAATCAGCCCCAGCATTTT. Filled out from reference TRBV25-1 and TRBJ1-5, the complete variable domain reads EADIYQTPRYLVIGTGKKITLECSQTMGHDKMYWYQQDPGMELHLIHYSYGVNSTEKGDLSSESTVSRIRTEHFPLTLESARPSHTSQYLCASQNSNQPQHFGDGTRLSIL.

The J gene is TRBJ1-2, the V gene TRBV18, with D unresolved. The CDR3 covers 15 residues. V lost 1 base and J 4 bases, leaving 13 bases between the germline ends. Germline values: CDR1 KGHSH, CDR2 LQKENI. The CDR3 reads CASSPLEEGAYGYTF. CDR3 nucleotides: TGTGCCAGCTCACCACTTGAGGAGGGCGCCTATGGCTACACCTTC.

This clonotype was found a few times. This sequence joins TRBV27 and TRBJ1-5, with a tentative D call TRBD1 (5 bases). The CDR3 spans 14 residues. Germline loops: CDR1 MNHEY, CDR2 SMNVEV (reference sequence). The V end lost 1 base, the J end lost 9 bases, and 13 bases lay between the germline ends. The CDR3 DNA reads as TGTGCCAGCAGTTTATTGGGGACCACTAGGCCCCAGCATTTT. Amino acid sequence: CASSLLGTTRPQHF.

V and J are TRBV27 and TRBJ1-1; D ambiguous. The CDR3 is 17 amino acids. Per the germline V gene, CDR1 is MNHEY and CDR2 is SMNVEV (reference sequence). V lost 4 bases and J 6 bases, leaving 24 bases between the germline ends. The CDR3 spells CASSSHRAWGGSSEAFF. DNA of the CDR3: TGTGCCAGCAGTTCCCATCGCGCGTGGGGAGGTTCGTCTGAAGCTTTCTTT.

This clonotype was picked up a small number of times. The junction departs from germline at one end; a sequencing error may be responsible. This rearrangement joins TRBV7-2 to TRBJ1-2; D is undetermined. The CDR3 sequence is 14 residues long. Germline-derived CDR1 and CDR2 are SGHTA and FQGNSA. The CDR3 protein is CASSFLTQPYGYTF. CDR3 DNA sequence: TGTGCCAGCAGCTTCCTGACACAACCCTATGGCTACACTTTC.

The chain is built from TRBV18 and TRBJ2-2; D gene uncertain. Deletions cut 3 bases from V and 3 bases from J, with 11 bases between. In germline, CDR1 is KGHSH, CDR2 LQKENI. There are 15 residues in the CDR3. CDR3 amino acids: CASSPIRVDTGELFF. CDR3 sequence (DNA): TGTGCCAGCTCACCGATTCGTGTGGACACCGGGGAGCTGTTTTTT.

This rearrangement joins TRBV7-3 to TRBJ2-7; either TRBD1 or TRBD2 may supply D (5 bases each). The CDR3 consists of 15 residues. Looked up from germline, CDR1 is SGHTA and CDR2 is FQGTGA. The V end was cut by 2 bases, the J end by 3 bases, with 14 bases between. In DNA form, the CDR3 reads TGTGCCAGCAGCTTATCCCCGGGGACGGGCTACGAGCAGTACTTC. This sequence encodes CASSLSPGTGYEQYF.

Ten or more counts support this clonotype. The CDR3 loop is CASSLVPPSPTAVYEQYF. DNA of the CDR3: TGTGCCAGCAGCTTAGTACCGCCTAGCCCTACTGCAGTCTACGAGCAGTACTTC. The chain is built from TRBV7-2 and TRBJ2-7; perhaps TRBD2 as D (5 bases). Germline V gene data show CDR1 as SGHTA and CDR2 as FQGNSA. The CDR3 spans 18 residues. V gave up 1 base and J gave up 3 bases, with 22 bases separating them.

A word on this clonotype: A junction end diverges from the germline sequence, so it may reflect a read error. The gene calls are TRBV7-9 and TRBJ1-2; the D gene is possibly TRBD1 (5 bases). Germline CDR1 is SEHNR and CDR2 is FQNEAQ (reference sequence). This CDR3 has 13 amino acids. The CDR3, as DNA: TGTGCCAGCAGTTCACGGGGGACTTTCGGCTACGCCTTC. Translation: CASSSRGTFGYAF.

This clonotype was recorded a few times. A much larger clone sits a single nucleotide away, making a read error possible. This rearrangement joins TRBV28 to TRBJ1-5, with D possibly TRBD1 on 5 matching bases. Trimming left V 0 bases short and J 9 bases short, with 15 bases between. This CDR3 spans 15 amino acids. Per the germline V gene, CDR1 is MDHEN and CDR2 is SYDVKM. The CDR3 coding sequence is TGTGCCAGCAGTTTATGGGGGGTGGACGATCGGCCCCAGCATTTT. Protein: CASSLWGVDDRPQHF.

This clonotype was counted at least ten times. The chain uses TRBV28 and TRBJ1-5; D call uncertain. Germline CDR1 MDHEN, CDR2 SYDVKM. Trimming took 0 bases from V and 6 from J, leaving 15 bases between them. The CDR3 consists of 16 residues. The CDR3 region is CASSLWHRAGIQPQHF. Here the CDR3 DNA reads TGTGCCAGCAGTTTATGGCACCGGGCGGGGATTCAGCCCCAGCATTTT.

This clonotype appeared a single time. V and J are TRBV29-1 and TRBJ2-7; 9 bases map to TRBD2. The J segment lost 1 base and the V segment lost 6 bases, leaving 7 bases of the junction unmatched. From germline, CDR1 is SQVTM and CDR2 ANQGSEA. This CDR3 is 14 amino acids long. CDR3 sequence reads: CSVETSGVSYEQYF. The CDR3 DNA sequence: TGCAGCGTAGAGACTAGCGGCGTTTCCTACGAGCAGTACTTC.

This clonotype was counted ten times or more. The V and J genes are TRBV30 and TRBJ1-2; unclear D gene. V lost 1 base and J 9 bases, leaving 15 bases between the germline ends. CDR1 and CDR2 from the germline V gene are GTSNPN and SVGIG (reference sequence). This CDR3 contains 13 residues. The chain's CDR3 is CAWSAMTVMSYTF. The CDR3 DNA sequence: TGTGCCTGGAGTGCTATGACGGTGATGAGCTACACCTTC.

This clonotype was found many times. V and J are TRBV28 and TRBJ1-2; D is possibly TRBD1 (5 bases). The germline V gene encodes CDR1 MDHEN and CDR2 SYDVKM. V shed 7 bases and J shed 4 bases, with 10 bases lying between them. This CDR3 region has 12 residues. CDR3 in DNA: TGTGCCAGCACCCTAGACAGCTATGGCTACACCTTC. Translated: CASTLDSYGYTF.

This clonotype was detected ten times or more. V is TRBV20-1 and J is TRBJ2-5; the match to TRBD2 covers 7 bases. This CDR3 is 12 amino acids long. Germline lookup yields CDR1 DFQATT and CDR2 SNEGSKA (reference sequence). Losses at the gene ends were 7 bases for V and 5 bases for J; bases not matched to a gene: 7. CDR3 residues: CSVRGLRETQYF. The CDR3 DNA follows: TGCAGTGTCCGGGGACTAAGGGAGACCCAGTACTTC.

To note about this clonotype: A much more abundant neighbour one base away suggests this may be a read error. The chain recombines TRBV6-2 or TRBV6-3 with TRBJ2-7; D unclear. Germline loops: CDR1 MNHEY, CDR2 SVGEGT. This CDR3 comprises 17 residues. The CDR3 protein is CASSKPLVKLSSYEQHF. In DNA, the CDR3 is TGTGCCAGCTCCAAACCCCTCGTGAAGCTGAGCTCCTACGAGCAGCACTTC.

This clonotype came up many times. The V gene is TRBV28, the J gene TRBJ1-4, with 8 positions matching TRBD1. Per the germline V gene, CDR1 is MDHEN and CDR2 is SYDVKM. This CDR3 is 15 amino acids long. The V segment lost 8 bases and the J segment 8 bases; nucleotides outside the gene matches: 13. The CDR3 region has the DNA TGTGCCAGCCGATCCTCAGGGGGCGCAGAAGAAAAACTGTTTTTT. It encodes CASRSSGGAEEKLFF.

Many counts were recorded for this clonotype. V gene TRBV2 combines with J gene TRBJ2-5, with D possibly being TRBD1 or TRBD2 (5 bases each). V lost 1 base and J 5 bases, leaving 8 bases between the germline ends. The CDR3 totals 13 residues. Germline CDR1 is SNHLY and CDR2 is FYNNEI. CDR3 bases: TGTGCCAGCAGTGAAGGGGGCGGGGAGACCCAGTACTTC. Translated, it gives CASSEGGGETQYF.

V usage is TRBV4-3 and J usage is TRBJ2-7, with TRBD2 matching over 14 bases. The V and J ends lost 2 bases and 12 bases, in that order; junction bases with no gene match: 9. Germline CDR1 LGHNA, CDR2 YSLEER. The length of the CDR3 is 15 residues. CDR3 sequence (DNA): TGCGCCAGCAGCCAATCCAAGACTAGCGGGGGGGTTTTGTACTTC. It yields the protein CASSQSKTSGGVLYF.

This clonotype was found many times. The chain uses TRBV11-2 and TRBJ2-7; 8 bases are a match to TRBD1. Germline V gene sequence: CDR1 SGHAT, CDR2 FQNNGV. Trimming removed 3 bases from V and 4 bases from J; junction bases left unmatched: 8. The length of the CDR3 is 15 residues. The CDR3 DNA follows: TGTGCCAGCAGCTTTCCCCGGGACAGGCCATACGAGCAGTACTTC. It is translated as CASSFPRDRPYEQYF.

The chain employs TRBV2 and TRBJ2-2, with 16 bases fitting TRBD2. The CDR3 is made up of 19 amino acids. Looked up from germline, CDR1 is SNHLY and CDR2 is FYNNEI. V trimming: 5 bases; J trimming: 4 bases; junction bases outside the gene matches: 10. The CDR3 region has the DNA TGTGCCAGCAGTAAACCGGGACTAGCGGGAGGGCCGGGCACCGGGGAGCTGTTTTTT. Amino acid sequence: CASSKPGLAGGPGTGELFF.

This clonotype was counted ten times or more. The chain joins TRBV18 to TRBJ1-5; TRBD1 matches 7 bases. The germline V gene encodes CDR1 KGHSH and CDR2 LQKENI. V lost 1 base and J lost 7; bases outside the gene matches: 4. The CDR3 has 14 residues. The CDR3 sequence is CASSPQGAGQPQHF. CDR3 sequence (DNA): TGTGCCAGCTCACCACAGGGGGCCGGACAGCCCCAGCATTTT.

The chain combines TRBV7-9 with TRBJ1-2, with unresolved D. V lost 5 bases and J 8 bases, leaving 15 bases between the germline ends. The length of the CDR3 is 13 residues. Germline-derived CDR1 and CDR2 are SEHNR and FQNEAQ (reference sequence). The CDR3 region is CASSPEVARGYTF. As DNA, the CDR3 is TGTGCCAGCAGCCCGGAGGTCGCCAGGGGCTACACCTTC.

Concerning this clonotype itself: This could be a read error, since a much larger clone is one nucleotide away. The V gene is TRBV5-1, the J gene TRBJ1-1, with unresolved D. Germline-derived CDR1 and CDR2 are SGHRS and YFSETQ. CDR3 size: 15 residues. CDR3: CASSLEGNMNTETFF. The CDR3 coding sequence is TGCGCCAGCAGCTTGGAAGGGAACATGAACACTGAAACTTTCTTT.

In DNA form, the CDR3 reads TGTGCCAGTACTATCTGGGGAGCCTATGGCTACACCTTC. Translated: CASTIWGAYGYTF. This chain connects TRBV19 to TRBJ1-2; D remains unclear. Germline V gives CDR1 LNHDA, CDR2 SQIVND (reference sequence). The CDR3 runs 13 residues. V dropped 7 bases and J dropped 4 bases, with 13 bases sitting between them.